Listed below are T cell receptor beta chains from one sample, sequenced in a study of response to subunit inactivated influenza vaccine. MiXCR, applied by TCRdb to the RT-PCR reads, yields one record per CDR3 protein. This sample has roughly 290,000 distinct CDR3 sequences; roughly 22% occur once, and the top ten carry 10% to 13%. The sequences come from PBMCs from blood, collected about 20 months after vaccination. All receptors derive from a man aged 45 to 75 who received an inactivated influenza vaccine. Both conserved end residues are part of each CDR3. D genes are given only for firm matches. Clone size appears in some rows only: once, few, many, or a class for an expanded clone.

TRBV29-1,NA,TRBJ2-1,TRBD2,TGCAGCGTTCGGGGAGGGCGCTCCTACAATGAGCAGTTCTTC,CSVRGGRSYNEQFF
TRBV4-2,NA,TRBJ1-4,NA,TGTGCCAGCAGCCAAGGGGGTTCGGGTGAAAAACTGTTTTTT,CASSQGGSGEKLFF
TRBV10-3,few,TRBJ2-3,TRBD2,TGTGCCATCCGTGAGGCGGGAGGTTCAGATACGCAGTATTTT,CAIREAGGSDTQYF
TRBV18,few,TRBJ1-5,NA,TGTGCCAGCTCACCACAATGGGGCCGTCAGCATTTT,CASSPQWGRQHF
TRBV5-1,few,TRBJ2-7,NA,TGCGCCAGCAGCTTAAGCACCCCGAGCGAGCAGTACTTC,CASSLSTPSEQYF
TRBV21-1,NA,TRBJ1-2,NA,TGTGCCAGCAGCAAATTTAGCAGCTTTAACTATGGCTACACCTTC,CASSKFSSFNYGYTF
TRBV4-2,few,TRBJ1-6,TRBD1,TGTGCCAGCAGCCAAGAAGGGGGACAGGGCCATTCACCCCTCCACTTT,CASSQEGGQGHSPLHF
TRBV12-3/TRBV12-4,NA,TRBJ1-3,NA,TGTGCCAGCAGTTCCCTCGCAGTCAGGTCTGGAAACACCATATATTTT,CASSSLAVRSGNTIYF
TRBV18,many,TRBJ1-1,NA,TGTGCCAGCTCACCGTTCGGGGGCGTTAAGAACACTGAAGCTTTCTTT,CASSPFGGVKNTEAFF
TRBV6-2/TRBV6-3,NA,TRBJ2-1,NA,TGTGCCAGCAGTCGAGGGACGGCTGAGTTCTTC,CASSRGTAEFF
TRBV14,NA,TRBJ1-5,NA,TGTGCCAGCAGCCCGACAGTTTCGGGGCCCCAGCATTTT,CASSPTVSGPQHF
TRBV7-9,NA,TRBJ1-1,TRBD1,TGTGCCAGCAGAGAGGGACAGACTGAAGCTTTCTTT,CASREGQTEAFF
TRBV6-2/TRBV6-3,few,TRBJ1-5,NA,TGTGCCAGCAGTCCCCGACAGAATAGCAATCAGCCCCAGCATTTT,CASSPRQNSNQPQHF
TRBV12-3/TRBV12-4,NA,TRBJ1-4,NA,TGTGCCAGCAGTTTACAGGGCGGCGTCGGTGAAAAACTGTTTTTT,CASSLQGGVGEKLFF
TRBV4-3,once,TRBJ2-7,NA,TGCGCCAGCAGCCAAGATTTTGAGCGCTACGAGCAGTACTTC,CASSQDFERYEQYF
TRBV20-1,NA,TRBJ2-3,NA,TGCAGTGCTAGAAGTTCGGGGACGCCAGATACGCAGTATTTT,CSARSSGTPDTQYF
TRBV20-1,few,TRBJ2-7,TRBD2,TGCAGTGTGAGACAACTAGCGGGGTCCTACGAGCAGTACTTC,CSVRQLAGSYEQYF
TRBV24-1,NA,TRBJ2-2,NA,TGTGCCACCAGTGATTCCCGACAGATCACCGGGGAGCTGTTTTTT,CATSDSRQITGELFF
TRBV20-1,few,TRBJ1-1,NA,TGCAGTGCCAAGCTTTCCAGGATTAACACTGAAGCTTTCTTT,CSAKLSRINTEAFF
TRBV24-1,NA,TRBJ2-7,NA,TGTGCCACCAGTGACAGGACAGGGACGGGGGGCTACGAGCAGTACTTC,CATSDRTGTGGYEQYF
TRBV7-2,NA,TRBJ1-6,TRBD1,TGTGCCAGCAGCTTAGCGGGACAGAATAATTCACCCCTCCACTTT,CASSLAGQNNSPLHF
TRBV7-9,NA,TRBJ1-1,NA,TGTGCCAGCAGCCCCTCGAGACTGAACACTGAAGCTTTCTTT,CASSPSRLNTEAFF
TRBV19,NA,TRBJ1-2,NA,TGTGCCAGTAGTACGGGAGGAGTCGGCTACACCTTC,CASSTGGVGYTF
TRBV5-5,NA,TRBJ1-4,NA,TGTGCCAGCAGCTCCCAGGGAGTCGCAACTAATGAAAAACTGTTTTTT,CASSSQGVATNEKLFF
TRBV20-1,few,TRBJ1-5,NA,TGCAGTGCTTACAGGGATCGGAGTCAGCCCCAGCATTTT,CSAYRDRSQPQHF
TRBV4-3,NA,TRBJ2-7,NA,TGCGCCAGCAGCCAGTGGAGCGGCGGCTCCTACGAGCAGTACTTC,CASSQWSGGSYEQYF
TRBV7-2,NA,TRBJ1-2,NA,TGTGCCAGCAGCTTATCCCAGGGCCCCTATGGCTACACCTTC,CASSLSQGPYGYTF
TRBV30,few,TRBJ2-1,TRBD2,TGTGCCTGGAGTGTTAAAGTGAGGGCTAGCGGCAATGAGCAGTTCTTC,CAWSVKVRASGNEQFF
TRBV11-2,NA,TRBJ2-1,NA,TGTGCCAGCAGCTCCACCCGGGGGGCCGGGTTAAATGAGCAGTTCTTC,CASSSTRGAGLNEQFF
TRBV5-1,many,TRBJ2-2,NA,TGCGCCAGCAGCCCCGATAGTACCGGGGAGCTGTTTTTT,CASSPDSTGELFF
TRBV20-1,NA,TRBJ1-2,NA,TGCAGTGCTAGAGATCGGGACAACTATGGCTACACCTTC,CSARDRDNYGYTF
TRBV2,many,TRBJ1-2,NA,TGTGCCAGCAGTGAAGCGCTTCAATCTGGCTACACCTTC,CASSEALQSGYTF
TRBV7-7,NA,TRBJ2-1,NA,TGTGCCAGCAGCCTGGGGCGCGAGCAGGAGCAGTTCTTC,CASSLGREQEQFF
TRBV7-6,NA,TRBJ2-1,NA,TGTGCCAGCAGCTTAGCGGGGGTCGGGGGCAATGAGCAGTTCTTC,CASSLAGVGGNEQFF
TRBV12-5,few,TRBJ2-3,NA,TGTGCTAGTGGTTTGGATATAAACTCAGATACGCAGTATTTT,CASGLDINSDTQYF
TRBV11-2,NA,TRBJ1-5,NA,TGTGCCAGCAGCTTATTCTCTGGGAAGCCCCAGCATTTT,CASSLFSGKPQHF